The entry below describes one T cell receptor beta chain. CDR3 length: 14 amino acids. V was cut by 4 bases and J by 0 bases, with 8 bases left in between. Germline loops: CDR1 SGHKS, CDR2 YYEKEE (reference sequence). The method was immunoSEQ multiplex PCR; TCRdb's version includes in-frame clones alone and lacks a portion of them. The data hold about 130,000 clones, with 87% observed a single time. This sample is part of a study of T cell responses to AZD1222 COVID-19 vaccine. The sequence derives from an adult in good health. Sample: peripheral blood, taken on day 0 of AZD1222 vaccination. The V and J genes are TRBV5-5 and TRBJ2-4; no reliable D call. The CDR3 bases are TGTGCCAGCAGCACTCAGGTAGCCAAAAACATTCAGTACTTC. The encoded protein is CASSTQVAKNIQYF. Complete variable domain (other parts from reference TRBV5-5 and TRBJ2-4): DAGVTQSPTHLIKTRGQQVTLRCSPISGHKSVSWYQQVLGQGPQFIFQYYEKEERGRGNFPDRFSARQFPNYSSELNVNALLLGDSALYLCASSTQVAKNIQYFGAGTRLSVL.